Listed below are T cell receptor beta chains from one sample, sequenced in a study of T cells in Graves' hyperthyroidism and ophthalmopathy. MiXCR, run by TCRdb on the multiplex PCR reads, gives a single entry per CDR3 protein. The repertoire holds some 800,000 distinct CDR3 sequences, 38% seen once, with approximately 8.7% in the top ten. Material for sequencing was blood. These receptor sequences come from a man aged 18-30 years with Graves' hyperthyroidism. CDR3s include the opening cysteine and the closing phenylalanine or tryptophan. A D gene is named only where the DNA matches it firmly. Size is stated for part of the rows, as once, few or many counts, or as a class when the clone is expanded.

TRBV4-1	TRBJ1-1	few	NA	TGTGCCAGCAGCCAAGTAAGGGAAAACACTGAAGCTTTCTTT	CASSQVRENTEAFF
TRBV6-6	TRBJ1-1	NA	NA	TGTGCCAGCAGCTTTTACTCGGACAGCACTGAAGCTTTCTTT	CASSFYSDSTEAFF
TRBV15	TRBJ2-7	many	TRBD2	TGTGCCACCAGCAGATGGACTAGGGGCGACGAGCAGTACTTC	CATSRWTRGDEQYF
TRBV7-8	TRBJ1-2	many	NA	TGTGCCAGCAGCTTAGCCGGGCTCACTTTTGGAGGCTACACCTTC	CASSLAGLTFGGYTF
TRBV3-1	TRBJ2-7	NA	TRBD1	TGTGCCAGCAGCCAGTGGGACAGGGGCGGCGAGCAGTACTTC	CASSQWDRGGEQYF
TRBV7-8	TRBJ2-2	NA	NA	TGTACCAGCAGCGACTCGGGGGGCTTAACCGGGGAGCTGTTTTTT	CTSSDSGGLTGELFF
TRBV4-3	TRBJ2-5	once	TRBD2	TGCGCCAGCAGCTACGGGACTAGCGGGGGAGAGACCCAGTACTTC	CASSYGTSGGETQYF
TRBV6-5	TRBJ1-1	few	NA	TGTGCCAGCAGTTACGCGGTGAACACTGAAGCTTTCTTT	CASSYAVNTEAFF
TRBV20-1	TRBJ1-1	NA	NA	TGCAGTGGTAGAGGGACGGGGCACGGACGTCCTGAAGCTTTCTTT	CSGRGTGHGRPEAFF
TRBV7-9	TRBJ1-2	many	NA	TGTGCCAGCAGCTTGGACAGAGCTAACTATGGCTACACCTTC	CASSLDRANYGYTF
TRBV24-1	TRBJ2-5	many	NA	TGTGCCACCAGTGATTCATCCCGGACGGGGCAAGAGACCCAGTACTTC	CATSDSSRTGQETQYF
TRBV20-1	TRBJ2-7	many	NA	TGCAGTGCTCCATCGACAGGAACCTACGAGCAGTACTTC	CSAPSTGTYEQYF
TRBV10-3	TRBJ1-6	NA	TRBD1	TGTGCCATCAGGTTGACAGGGTCACCCCTCCACTTT	CAIRLTGSPLHF
TRBV20-1	TRBJ1-1	many	NA	TGCAGTGCTAGGCTCGGACTCGGTGCTTTCTTT	CSARLGLGAFF
TRBV7-9	TRBJ1-1	NA	NA	TGTGCCAGCTCACCATCGGCTCTTTCTGAAGCTTTCTTT	CASSPSALSEAFF
TRBV15	TRBJ2-7	many	NA	TGTGCCACCAGCCCCGAGCAGGGGTCATACGAGCAGTACTTC	CATSPEQGSYEQYF
TRBV20-1	TRBJ1-5	NA	NA	TGCAGTGCTAGAGTCCCAGGGACGAGAGAACAGCCCCAGCATTTT	CSARVPGTREQPQHF
TRBV13	TRBJ2-5	few	TRBD2	TGTGCCAGCAGCTTAACCGGTCAAGCGGGAGTTGAGACCCAGTACTTC	CASSLTGQAGVETQYF
TRBV4-1	TRBJ1-2	NA	TRBD1	TGCGCCAGCAGCCAATCAGGGGGCTACTATGGCTACACCTTC	CASSQSGGYYGYTF
TRBV10-3	TRBJ1-1	few	NA	TGTGCCAGCAGGCGGCCGCAGACCGTGAACACTGAAGCTTTCTTT	CASRRPQTVNTEAFF
TRBV29-1	TRBJ1-5	NA	NA	TGCAGCGTTGGGGCAGACAGGAAAGGGCAGCCCCAGCATTTT	CSVGADRKGQPQHF
TRBV6-5	TRBJ2-2	NA	TRBD1	TGTGCCAGCAGTTACTGGGACAGGGTGGACACCGGGGAGCTGTTTTTT	CASSYWDRVDTGELFF
TRBV7-2	TRBJ2-1	NA	NA	TGTGCCAGCAGCTTAGGGCTAGACTATGAGCAGTTCTTC	CASSLGLDYEQFF
TRBV7-9	TRBJ2-7	NA	NA	TGTGCCAGCAACAAAGGGGGGGGCTCCTACGAGCAGTACTTC	CASNKGGGSYEQYF
TRBV20-1	TRBJ2-2	NA	NA	TGCAGTGCTAGAGGTCTAAAAACCGGGGAGCTGTTTTTT	CSARGLKTGELFF
TRBV29-1	TRBJ1-2	many	NA	TGCAGCGCCTCGGACGGCCGATATGGCTACACCTTC	CSASDGRYGYTF
TRBV2	TRBJ2-5	NA	NA	TGTGCCAGCAGTCCCGGGACACTCGGCGGGGTAGAGACCCAGTACTTC	CASSPGTLGGVETQYF
TRBV9	TRBJ1-3	NA	NA	TGTGCCAGCAGCCCCTGGACGACGGGAAACACCATATATTTT	CASSPWTTGNTIYF
TRBV29-1	TRBJ2-2	NA	NA	TGCAGCGTGGGGGAGAGAACCGGGGAGCTGTTTTTT	CSVGERTGELFF
TRBV7-4	TRBJ1-1	once	TRBD1	TGTGCCACCAGCAGTACTACAGGGGGAAGGAACACTGAAGCTTTCTTT	CATSSTTGGRNTEAFF
TRBV7-9	TRBJ2-7	few	TRBD1	TGTGCCAGCAGCTGGGACAGCTTCTCCTACGAGCAGTACTTC	CASSWDSFSYEQYF